This T cell receptor (beta chain) was retrieved from a study of blood T cell repertoires in COVID-19. How the authors handled the data: Amplification from reference gene primers served as the basis for estimated nucleated cell counts. This table comes from immunoSEQ multiplex PCR, and its TCRdb copy is limited to in-frame clones, with some not included. From that table come the V and J calls and clone size; the DNA was used to work out D and trimming. The table shows about 20,000 clones, with roughly 78% occurring only once. The germline V gene encodes CDR1 MGHRA and CDR2 YSYEKL. The CDR3 runs 16 residues. The ends lost 5 bases at V and 1 base at J; junction bases unmatched: 6.

Sequenced: peripheral blood. The chain employs TRBV4-1 and TRBJ1-5; 9 bases match TRBD1. This receptor was obtained from an elderly man with acute or convalescent COVID-19. The CDR3 sequence: CASSSTGGDSNQPQHF. The CDR3 DNA follows: TGCGCCAGCAGCTCGACAGGGGGGGACAGCAATCAGCCCCAGCATTTT.